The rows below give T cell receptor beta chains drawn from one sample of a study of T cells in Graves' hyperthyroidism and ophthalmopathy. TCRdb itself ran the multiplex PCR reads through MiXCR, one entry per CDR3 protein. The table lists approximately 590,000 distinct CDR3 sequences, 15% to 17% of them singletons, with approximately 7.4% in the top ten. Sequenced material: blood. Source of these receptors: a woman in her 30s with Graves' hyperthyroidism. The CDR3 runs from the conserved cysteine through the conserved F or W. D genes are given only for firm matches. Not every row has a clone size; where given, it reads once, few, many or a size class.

CDR3aa: CASSFSGDSNQPQHF
CDR3nt: TGTGCCAGCAGTTTTTCTGGGGATAGCAATCAGCCCCAGCATTTT
d_gene: -
j_gene: TRBJ1-5
v_gene: TRBV6-1
abundance: many

CDR3aa: CASLRGTGATDTQYF
CDR3nt: TGTGCCAGTCTACGGGGGACAGGGGCCACAGATACGCAGTATTTT
d_gene: TRBD1
j_gene: TRBJ2-3
v_gene: TRBV7-9
abundance: few

CDR3aa: CSAPGGLGYEQYF
CDR3nt: TGCAGTGCCCCCGGGGGGCTCGGGTACGAGCAGTACTTC
d_gene: -
j_gene: TRBJ2-7
v_gene: TRBV20-1
abundance: -

CDR3aa: CSGQTNSGNTIYF
CDR3nt: TGCAGCGGTCAGACCAACTCTGGAAACACCATATATTTT
d_gene: -
j_gene: TRBJ1-3
v_gene: TRBV29-1
abundance: few

CDR3aa: CASSMTSVGNTEAFF
CDR3nt: TGTGCCAGTAGTATGACATCGGTGGGAAACACTGAAGCTTTCTTT
d_gene: -
j_gene: TRBJ1-1
v_gene: TRBV19
abundance: few

CDR3aa: CASSRPGAREQYF
CDR3nt: TGTGCCAGCAGTCGCCCGGGGGCGAGGGAGCAGTACTTC
d_gene: -
j_gene: TRBJ2-7
v_gene: TRBV28
abundance: once

CDR3aa: CSARGGDTDTQYF
CDR3nt: TGCAGTGCTAGGGGCGGGGACACAGATACGCAGTATTTT
d_gene: -
j_gene: TRBJ2-3
v_gene: TRBV20-1
abundance: -

CDR3aa: CASSHARGTGSGNEQFF
CDR3nt: TGTGCCAGCAGCCACGCCCGAGGGACAGGGAGTGGCAATGAGCAGTTCTTC
d_gene: TRBD1
j_gene: TRBJ2-1
v_gene: TRBV5-4
abundance: -

CDR3aa: CASSSLVRQGVSEKLFF
CDR3nt: TGTGCCAGCAGTTCCCTGGTTCGGCAGGGGGTTTCGGAAAAACTGTTTTTT
d_gene: TRBD1
j_gene: TRBJ1-4
v_gene: TRBV27
abundance: many

CDR3aa: CASSPPVGDASGANVLTF
CDR3nt: TGTGCCAGCTCACCACCAGTAGGGGACGCCTCTGGGGCCAACGTCCTGACTTTC
d_gene: -
j_gene: TRBJ2-6
v_gene: TRBV18
abundance: -

CDR3aa: CSVVPGPGNQPQHF
CDR3nt: TGCAGCGTTGTTCCAGGGCCGGGCAATCAGCCCCAGCATTTT
d_gene: -
j_gene: TRBJ1-5
v_gene: TRBV29-1
abundance: few

CDR3aa: CASSHDRGVGTGELFF
CDR3nt: TGTGCCAGCAGCCACGACAGGGGTGTGGGCACCGGGGAGCTGTTTTTT
d_gene: TRBD1
j_gene: TRBJ2-2
v_gene: TRBV3-1
abundance: -

CDR3aa: CASSQVWTANTGELFF
CDR3nt: TGCGCCAGCAGCCAAGTTTGGACAGCCAACACCGGGGAGCTGTTTTTT
d_gene: -
j_gene: TRBJ2-2
v_gene: TRBV4-1
abundance: few

CDR3aa: CASSSGSRSYNEQFF
CDR3nt: TGTGCCAGCAGTTCCGGATCGCGCTCCTACAATGAGCAGTTCTTC
d_gene: -
j_gene: TRBJ2-1
v_gene: TRBV7-2
abundance: few

CDR3aa: CAISRDSFSGANVLTF
CDR3nt: TGTGCCATCAGCCGGGACAGTTTCTCTGGGGCCAACGTCCTGACTTTC
d_gene: TRBD1
j_gene: TRBJ2-6
v_gene: TRBV10-3
abundance: -

CDR3aa: CASNIRGTTEAFF
CDR3nt: TGTGCCAGCAACATCCGGGGTACCACTGAAGCTTTCTTT
d_gene: -
j_gene: TRBJ1-1
v_gene: TRBV5-8
abundance: few